A single sample gave rise to the 27 T cell receptor beta chains below, sequenced in a study of blood T cells in healthy people across ages. Through a sample-barcoded 5' primer and a J-beta primer mix, a second PCR was run for roughly 7 to 11 cycles. TCRdb processed the 5' RACE reads anew with MiXCR; each CDR3 protein has one entry. This repertoire shows about 640,000 distinct CDR3 sequences, 58% found once; its top ten account for roughly 34%. Sequences were obtained from blood. The source is a man aged 55 to 70 in good health.

This clonotype was observed a handful of times. This rearrangement joins TRBV28 to TRBJ2-4, with 9 bases fitting TRBD1. This CDR3 contains 16 residues. Trimming at V came to 5 bases and at J to 3 bases, leaving 8 bases not matched to a gene. CDR1 MDHEN and CDR2 SYDVKM come from the germline V gene. In nucleotides, the CDR3 is TGTGCCAGCAGTCCCGGGACAGGGTGGGTCAAAAACATTCAGTACTTC. Translated: CASSPGTGWVKNIQYF.

In this sample, this clonotype turned up many times. Compared with germline, one end of the junction differs, possibly owing to a read error. The chain links TRBV5-1 to TRBJ2-5; D possibly corresponds to TRBD1 (5 bases). This CDR3 region has 13 residues. Germline V gives CDR1 SGHRS, CDR2 YFSETQ. DNA of the CDR3: TGTGCCAGCAGCCAAGGGGTCCAAGAGACCCAGTACTTC. Translated: CASSQGVQETQYF.

The V call is TRBV4-2, the J call TRBJ2-7, with D uncertain. The V end lost 4 bases, the J end lost 0 bases, and 10 bases lay between the germline ends. CDR1 LGHNA and CDR2 YNFKEQ come from the germline V gene. The CDR3 extends over 14 amino acids. CDR3 region: CASSPQVSSYEQYF. The CDR3 nucleotides are TGTGCCAGCAGCCCCCAGGTCAGCTCCTACGAGCAGTACTTC.

The V and J genes are TRBV9 and TRBJ2-3; 13 bases fit TRBD2. The CDR3 sequence is 13 residues long. V gave up 3 bases and J gave up 11 bases; unmatched junction bases: 3. Germline CDR1 reads SGDLS; CDR2 reads YYNGEE. CDR3 residues: CASSGGTSGEQYF. CDR3 in DNA: TGTGCCAGCAGCGGAGGGACTAGCGGGGAGCAGTATTTT.

The J gene is TRBJ1-1, the V gene TRBV12-3 or TRBV12-4, with D hard to call. This CDR3 is built from 17 residues. The V end lost 6 bases, the J end lost 0 bases, and 20 bases lay between the germline ends. The CDR3 DNA sequence: TGTGCCAGCAGACCTATCGCGGGGTCAGCCTTGAACACTGAAGCTTTCTTT. Encoded protein: CASRPIAGSALNTEAFF.

This clonotype was picked up a small number of times. The chain has TRBV10-3 and TRBJ2-5; D call uncertain. The CDR3 runs 13 residues. Germline CDR1 ENHRY, CDR2 SYGVKD. V dropped 0 bases and J dropped 3 bases, with 5 bases sitting between them. The CDR3 loop reads CAISESREETQYF. DNA for the CDR3: TGTGCCATCAGTGAGTCGCGAGAAGAGACCCAGTACTTC.

Here the CDR3 reads CASSSAGGPRTEQYF. In nucleotides, the CDR3 is TGTGCCAGCAGTTCCGCAGGGGGGCCACGAACTGAGCAGTACTTC. The chain employs TRBV6-2 or TRBV6-3 and TRBJ2-5; D is possibly TRBD1 (7 bases). V lost 4 bases and J lost 11, with 23 bases in between. The V gene's germline CDR1 is MNHEY and CDR2 SVGEGT. The CDR3 is 15 residues long.

A single count supports this clonotype. V usage is TRBV6-5 and J usage is TRBJ2-4; D not resolved. This CDR3 has 18 residues. V lost 2 bases and J 0 bases, leaving 17 bases between the germline ends. Germline assignment: CDR1 MNHEY and CDR2 SVGAGI. CDR3 sequence (DNA): TGTGCCAGCAGTTACGGGGTCTCGGCGAACCTAGCCAAAAACATTCAGTACTTC. Translated, it gives CASSYGVSANLAKNIQYF.

A remark on this clonotype: An end of the junction does not agree with germline; a read error may underlie this. V is TRBV27 and J is TRBJ2-6, with 7 bases that match TRBD1. Germline V lookup: CDR1 MNHEY, CDR2 SMNVEV (reference sequence). CDR3 length: 15 amino acids. DNA of the CDR3: TGTGCCAGCAGCCGGGACAGCTCTAGGGCCAACGTCCTGACTTTC. This translates into CASSRDSSRANVLTF.

This clonotype was seen only once. The chain recombines TRBV5-6 with TRBJ2-5; TRBD1 agrees at 10 bases. Germline V gene sequence: CDR1 SGHDT, CDR2 YYEEEE. After removal of 4 bases from V and 2 bases from J, the junction contained 8 bases not matched to a gene. The CDR3 runs 16 residues. The CDR3 protein is CASSPPTGGRQETQYF. CDR3 DNA: TGTGCCAGCAGCCCCCCGACAGGGGGCCGACAAGAGACCCAGTACTTC.

V and J are TRBV7-2 and TRBJ1-2; TRBD1 matches at 7 bases. Germline V CDR1 and CDR2: SGHTA, FQGNSA. V dropped 2 bases and J dropped 8; count of bases not matched to a gene: 2. There are 12 residues in the CDR3. The CDR3 nucleotides read TGTGCCAGCAGCTTACAACAGGGGGGCTACACCTTC. It codes for CASSLQQGGYTF.

This chain connects TRBV14 to TRBJ2-5; 7 nucleotides match TRBD1. This CDR3 region has 14 residues. Germline V gene data show CDR1 as SGHDN and CDR2 as FVKESK. The J segment lost 9 bases and the V segment lost 1 base, leaving 8 bases of the junction unmatched. The CDR3 DNA is TGTGCCAGCAGCCAAGCCCTGGACAGGAATGCCCAGTACTTC. Protein: CASSQALDRNAQYF.

The chain links TRBV9 to TRBJ2-1; TRBD2 matches at 11 bases. Germline values: CDR1 SGDLS, CDR2 YYNGEE. CDR3 length: 16 amino acids. Trimming cost V 3 bases and J 3 bases; bases outside gene matches: 5. CDR3 in amino acids: CASSATGTSGYNEQFF. The DNA for the CDR3 is TGTGCCAGCAGCGCAACCGGGACTAGCGGCTACAATGAGCAGTTCTTC. Drawing the rest from reference TRBV9 and TRBJ2-1, the complete variable domain is DSGVTQTPKHLITATGQRVTLRCSPRSGDLSVYWYQQSLDQGLQFLIQYYNGEERAKGNILERFSAQQFPDLHSELNLSSLELGDSALYFCASSATGTSGYNEQFFGPGTRLTVL.

Comment on this clonotype: At one end the junction does not follow the germline gene, possibly because of a read error. This rearrangement joins TRBV28 to TRBJ2-4; 9 bases align to TRBD1. This CDR3 is 15 amino acids long. Germline values: CDR1 MDHEN, CDR2 SYDVKM. The CDR3 sequence is CAGRGQGLAKNIQYF. The DNA for the CDR3 is TGTGCCGGCAGGGGACAGGGACTAGCCAAAAACATTCAGTACTTC.

This clonotype appeared once. This chain links TRBV3-1 with TRBJ2-3; TRBD2 matches at 11 bases. Trimming at V came to 0 bases and at J to 8 bases, leaving 7 bases not matched to a gene. The CDR3 is made up of 16 amino acids. The germline gives CDR1 LGHDT, CDR2 YNNKEL (reference sequence). The CDR3 nucleotides read TGTGCCAGCAGCCAAGACCCACCGACTAGCGGGGCTACGCAGTATTTT. Its protein product is CASSQDPPTSGATQYF.

A single count supports this clonotype. This chain joins TRBV20-1 and TRBJ1-6; maybe TRBD1 (6 bases). This CDR3 is 15 amino acids long. Per germline, CDR1 DFQATT and CDR2 SNEGSKA (reference sequence). V lost 3 bases and J 0 bases, leaving 9 bases between the germline ends. CDR3: CSARDSSSYNSPLHF. The DNA of the CDR3 is TGCAGTGCTAGGGACAGCAGCTCCTATAATTCACCCCTCCACTTT.

The chain carries TRBV5-4 and TRBJ2-7, with D maybe TRBD1 (6 bases). The CDR3 consists of 15 residues. V gave up 3 bases and J gave up 1 base, with 14 bases separating them. The germline gives CDR1 SGHNT, CDR2 YYREEE (reference sequence). DNA of the CDR3: TGTGCCAGCAGCTCGAGAACCAGGGGATCCTACGAGCAGTACTTC. It specifies CASSSRTRGSYEQYF.

CDR3 residues: CASTRTGGGNTEAFF. As DNA, the CDR3 is TGTGCCAGCACCCGGACAGGGGGCGGGAACACTGAAGCTTTCTTT. The chain is built from TRBV28 and TRBJ1-1; TRBD1 aligns across 11 bases. V lost 7 bases to trimming and J lost 1 base; unmatched junction nucleotides: 5. Germline-derived CDR1 and CDR2 are MDHEN and SYDVKM. The CDR3 length is 15 residues.

The sample holds a few counts of this clonotype. A read error is possible here, since a much larger clone lies one base away. The genes are TRBV4-2 and TRBJ2-7, with TRBD2 matching 14 bases. The J call may be in error: the DNA end matches TRBJ2-5 better. Per the germline V gene, CDR1 is LGHNA and CDR2 is YNFKEQ. The CDR3 contains 16 residues. DNA of the CDR3: TGTGCCAGCAGCCAAGACGGGACTAGCGGGGGAGGGACCCAGTACTTC. Its translation is CASSQDGTSGGGTQYF.

The chain uses TRBV5-1 and TRBJ2-3; D ambiguous. Germline loops: CDR1 SGHRS, CDR2 YFSETQ. V was clipped by 0 bases and J by 4 bases, with 9 bases between them. This CDR3 region has 14 residues. CDR3 in DNA: TGCGCCAGCAGCTTGGTCCCGAACTCAGATACGCAGTATTTT. It is translated as CASSLVPNSDTQYF.

This clonotype came up a few times. The genes are TRBV14 and TRBJ2-5; D uncertain. The CDR3 has 16 amino acids. The ends were cut back, 0 bases at V and 1 base at J, with 12 bases in the middle. Germline V gene data show CDR1 as SGHDN and CDR2 as FVKESK. CDR3 region: CASSQDTGWGQETQYF. As DNA, the CDR3 is TGTGCCAGCAGCCAAGATACGGGCTGGGGCCAAGAGACCCAGTACTTC.

V gene TRBV7-6 combines with J gene TRBJ2-1; possibly TRBD1 for D (8 bases). Looked up from germline, CDR1 is SGHVS and CDR2 is FNYEAQ. This CDR3 is 21 amino acids long. V was shortened by 2 bases and J by 5 bases, with 31 bases between the two germline ends. The CDR3 DNA reads as TGTGCCAGCAGCTTACCCCAGACAGGGGCACCACCGCCCGGGGGGAACAATGAGCAGTTCTTC. Amino acid sequence: CASSLPQTGAPPPGGNNEQFF.

The rearrangement links TRBV4-1 to TRBJ2-1, with 9 bases identical to TRBD2. With 1 base clipped from V and 7 bases from J, the junction kept 8 bases outside the gene matches. The germline V gene encodes CDR1 MGHRA and CDR2 YSYEKL. The CDR3 is made up of 16 amino acids. In DNA, the CDR3 is TGCGCCAGCAGCCAAGGCGGGGGGGCCAGGAGAAATGAGCAGTTCTTC. This translates into CASSQGGGARRNEQFF.

Only one count was recorded for this clonotype. This sequence joins TRBV3-1 and TRBJ2-7; D is possibly TRBD1 (5 bases). The J call could be wrong; TRBJ2-5 is a better fit for the DNA end. The CDR3 extends over 15 amino acids. Germline CDR1 is LGHDT and CDR2 is YNNKEL (reference sequence). CDR3 bases: TGTGCCAGCAGCCAAGATCCAGGGCGGTATGAGACCCAGTACTTC. Translation: CASSQDPGRYETQYF.

This chain connects TRBV20-1 to TRBJ2-3; D call uncertain. CDR3 size: 11 residues. Per the germline V gene, CDR1 is DFQATT and CDR2 is SNEGSKA (reference sequence). V was cut by 3 bases and J by 2 bases, with 3 bases left in between. The CDR3 DNA follows: TGCAGTGCTAGCAACACAGATACGCAGTATTTT. It encodes CSASNTDTQYF.

This clonotype was seen only a few times. The CDR3 loop reads CASRRTGSDTQYF. In DNA, the CDR3 is TGTGCCAGCAGACGAACAGGGTCAGATACGCAGTATTTT. This chain links TRBV27 with TRBJ2-3; the D gene is possibly TRBD1 (6 bases). The V end lost 6 bases, the J end lost 4 bases, and 11 bases lay between the germline ends. The CDR3 sequence is 13 residues long. Germline V gene lookup returns CDR1 MNHEY and CDR2 SMNVEV (reference sequence).

J is TRBJ1-2 and V is TRBV25-1; D gene ambiguous. The ends were cut back, 3 bases at V and 1 base at J, with 6 bases in the middle. Germline CDR1 reads MGHDK; CDR2 reads SYGVNS. The CDR3 runs to 13 residues. Here the CDR3 reads CASSDWDNYGYTF. The DNA of the CDR3 is TGTGCCAGCAGTGACTGGGATAACTATGGCTACACCTTC.